The sequence of this T cell receptor beta chain was determined in a study of T-cell reconstitution after alpha-beta-depleted transplantation in children. This clonotype was counted ten times or more. The antigen is not known. Study-wide results and caveats: Fresh T-cell production supplied most of the T-cell counts and diversity seen one year after transplant. High day-60 TCRbeta diversity in some patients came from surviving recipient T cells and thymic progenitors. Reportedly, roughly two months post-transplant, alpha-beta T cells arose from several hundred expanded graft clones.

The TCRbeta library incorporated unique molecular identifiers. TCRdb re-called the PCR reads through MiXCR, storing one row per CDR3 protein. The data contain about 250,000 distinct CDR3 sequences, 20% to 30% of them singletons. The CDR3 covers 12 residues. In germline, CDR1 is SQVTM, CDR2 ANQGSEA. With 7 bases removed from V and 8 bases from J, the gap between germline ends came to 17 bases. This sequence originates from a female patient aged 2-10 years who had a stem cell transplant for congenital amegakaryocytic thrombocytopenia, so the T cells may come from the graft donor. The material was PBMCs, mostly from graft donor cells, obtained 360 days after TCRalphabeta/CD19-depleted stem cell transplant. This chain uses TRBV29-1 with TRBJ1-2; a possible D gene is TRBD1 (6 bases). The CDR3 region is CSGGAGAGGYTF. In nucleotides, the CDR3 is TGCAGCGGAGGAGCAGGGGCGGGAGGCTACACCTTC.